Sequencing of this T cell receptor beta chain was carried out in a study of cytomegalovirus exposure and HLA in healthy donors. The study's findings and limits: TCR beta V segments were, for the most part, productive about 87% or about 30% of the time in an earlier analysis.

The count of this clone is one. Its antigen is as yet unknown. The PCR ran on 60 Vbeta and 13 Jbeta primers. Produced via immunoSEQ multiplex PCR; TCRdb's table is partial and in-frame only. The sample lists 95,000 to 100,000 clones; under 80% were seen once. V lost 4 bases and J 0 bases, leaving 11 bases between the germline ends. The germline CDR1 and CDR2 sequences are SGDLS and YYNGEE. CDR3 length equals 15 residues. This receptor was identified in a man aged 40-49 years in good health and CMV-seronegative. The sample taken for sequencing was PBMCs. The gene calls are TRBV9 and TRBJ1-3, with D tentatively TRBD1 (5 bases). The DNA for the CDR3 is TGTGCCAGCAGCCCACGACAGAACTCTGGAAACACCATATATTTT. It encodes CASSPRQNSGNTIYF.